Listed below are T cell receptor beta chains from one sample, sequenced in a study of blood T cell repertoires in COVID-19. Some clones are missing from TCRdb's copy, which holds only in-frame ones; the method was immunoSEQ multiplex PCR. The sample carries roughly 120,000 clones, more than 60% recorded once. Input material: peripheral blood. These receptors were collected from a man between 50 and 59 years old with acute or convalescent COVID-19. Both conserved end residues are part of each CDR3. The D gene is left open where the match is weak. Clone size is shown for a subset of rows, as once, few, many or a class of expanded clone.

V gene	D gene	J gene	clone size	CDR3 DNA	CDR3 protein
TRBV5-1	TRBD2	TRBJ2-1	-	TGCGCCACGACTAGCGGGAGAGAGCAGGATGAGCAGTTCTTC	CATTSGREQDEQFF
TRBV11-2	-	TRBJ2-2	-	TGTGCCAGCAGCCCAACTAGGATGAACACCGGGGAGCTGTTTTTT	CASSPTRMNTGELFF
TRBV30	-	TRBJ1-2	-	TGTGCCTGGGCGCGGTTTGAAGCTATCTATGGCTACACCTTC	CAWARFEAIYGYTF
TRBV6-4	-	TRBJ2-5	few	TGTGCCAGCAGCCGGGAGAGGGGAGAGACCCAGTACTTC	CASSRERGETQYF
TRBV27	-	TRBJ2-1	-	TGTGCCAGCAGCAGTGGACAGCTATATTCCTACAATGAGCAGTTCTTC	CASSSGQLYSYNEQFF
TRBV9	-	TRBJ2-7	few	TGTGCCAGCAGCGTAGAATACCGGAGGGGCGAGCAGTACTTC	CASSVEYRRGEQYF
TRBV19	TRBD2	TRBJ2-7	-	TGTGCCAGTAGTATAGCGGCACCGGGAGGCTACGAGCAGTACTTC	CASSIAAPGGYEQYF
TRBV21-1	-	TRBJ1-2	-	-	CARPILCQQGQGSNGYTF
TRBV6-5	TRBD1	TRBJ1-5	-	TGTGCCAGCAGTCCTCGGGGGACAGCTAATCAGCCCCAGCATTTT	CASSPRGTANQPQHF
TRBV10-3	-	TRBJ1-1	-	TGTGCCATCAGGCGGGACTGGAACACTGAAGCTTTCTTT	CAIRRDWNTEAFF
TRBV27	TRBD2	TRBJ2-7	-	TGTGCCAGCAGATCTAGCGGAGCAAGCTCCTACGAGCAGTACTTC	CASRSSGASSYEQYF
TRBV30	TRBD2	TRBJ2-1	-	TGTGCCTGCGGGGGGGACTACAATGAGCAGTTCTTC	CACGGDYNEQFF
TRBV7-8	TRBD1	TRBJ2-7	-	TGTGCCAGCAGCTTGGACAGGGACGAGCAGTACTTC	CASSLDRDEQYF
TRBV24-1	TRBD2	TRBJ2-7	-	TGTGCCACCAGTGATTTGGAGGCTAGCGGGAGCTCCTACGAGCAGTACTTC	CATSDLEASGSSYEQYF
TRBV19	-	TRBJ1-5	few	TGTGCCAGTAGTCTAGTAGGGGGTAATCAGCCCCAGCATTTT	CASSLVGGNQPQHF
TRBV20-1	TRBD2	TRBJ2-7	few	TGCAGTGCTAGTAACCCCGGGACTAGCGGGTATGTGCAGTACTTC	CSASNPGTSGYVQYF
TRBV5-6	-	TRBJ1-5	-	TGTGCCAGCACCTGGGGCGTCAGCGAAAGGGAGCCCCAGCATTTT	CASTWGVSEREPQHF
TRBV7-2	TRBD1	TRBJ1-1	-	TGTGCCAGCAGCTTGGACAGGGATAAACCTTGGAACACTGAAGCTTTCTTT	CASSLDRDKPWNTEAFF
TRBV6-6	TRBD1	TRBJ1-4	-	TGTGCCAGCAGTCCGCGGGGACAGCCAACTAATGAAAAACTGTTTTTT	CASSPRGQPTNEKLFF
TRBV29-1	-	TRBJ2-3	-	TGCAGCGTTGAAAAGCAGGGTCGGGCAGATACGCAGTATTTT	CSVEKQGRADTQYF
TRBV9	-	TRBJ2-1	few	TGTGCCAGCAGCGTAGGCCTCACTAGTTGGAACAATGAGCAGTTCTTC	CASSVGLTSWNNEQFF
TRBV7-3	-	TRBJ1-6	-	TGTGCCAGCAGCTTAACGCAGTCCTCACCCCTCCACTTT	CASSLTQSSPLHF
TRBV19	TRBD1	TRBJ2-3	-	TGTGCCAGTAGTATAGCGACAGGGGGCATCTCAGATACGCAGTATTTT	CASSIATGGISDTQYF
TRBV6-5	-	TRBJ1-5	once	TGTGCCAGCTCGAGGTTGGGTAATAGCAATCAGCCCCAGCATTTT	CASSRLGNSNQPQHF
TRBV5-1	TRBD2	TRBJ2-5	-	TGCGCCAGCAGCTCCGGCCGTAGCGGGGGGACGTACCAAGAGACCCAGTACTTC	CASSSGRSGGTYQETQYF
TRBV5-4	TRBD2	TRBJ2-7	-	TGTGCCAGCAGCTTGGGGGCCGGGACTAGCGGTACCTACGAGCAGTACTTC	CASSLGAGTSGTYEQYF
TRBV7-2	TRBD2	TRBJ2-7	-	TGTGCCAGCAGCTCCAATGCGGGAGCTTACTACGAGCAGTACTTC	CASSSNAGAYYEQYF
TRBV5-8	-	TRBJ2-7	-	TGTGCCAGCAGCCAAACAGGGTCTCACGCATCCTACGAGCAGTACTTC	CASSQTGSHASYEQYF
TRBV5-1	-	TRBJ2-7	-	TGCGCCAGCAGCTTTGGAGCAGGGGCGAACTACGAGCAGTACTTC	CASSFGAGANYEQYF
TRBV11-2	TRBD2	TRBJ2-7	-	TGTGCCAGCAGCGACGCACTAGCGGGGGCCCAGCAGTACTTC	CASSDALAGAQQYF
TRBV7-3	-	TRBJ1-3	-	TGTGCCAGCAGCGCTCCCAAACCGGGGGGAAACACCATATATTTT	CASSAPKPGGNTIYF
TRBV19	-	TRBJ1-1	-	TGTGCCAGTAGCCCGCCGGGACACGAGGGGACTGAAGCTTTCTTT	CASSPPGHEGTEAFF
TRBV3-1/TRBV3-2	-	TRBJ1-6	-	TGTGCCAGCAGCCCGAGGGCAGGGGACGGCTCACCCCTCCACTTT	CASSPRAGDGSPLHF
TRBV5-4	-	TRBJ1-2	-	TGTGCCAGCAGCCGGGAGATAAGGGCTAACTATGGCTACACCTTC	CASSREIRANYGYTF
TRBV3-1/TRBV3-2	TRBD1	TRBJ2-3	-	TGTGCCAGCAGCCTGGGACAGGGCCTTTCCGTTACGCAGTATTTT	CASSLGQGLSVTQYF
TRBV6-4	TRBD1	TRBJ2-1	few	TGTGCCAGCAGCGACCGGGACAGGGGATACAATGAGCAGTTCTTC	CASSDRDRGYNEQFF
TRBV5-1	TRBD1	TRBJ1-2	-	TGCGCCAGCAGCTTCCGACAGGGTGGCTACACCTTC	CASSFRQGGYTF
TRBV15	-	TRBJ2-7	-	TGTGCCACCAGCAGTATACTAAAAGGGGGGGAAGAGCAGTACTTC	CATSSILKGGEEQYF
TRBV11-2	-	TRBJ2-2	-	TGTGCCAGCAGCTTAGGGAGGATCACCGGGGAGCTGTTTTTT	CASSLGRITGELFF
TRBV5-1	-	TRBJ1-1	-	TGCGCCAGCAGCTTTAAAGTCCGAATCCCCTCGGGTGGCACTGAAGCTTTCTTT	CASSFKVRIPSGGTEAFF
TRBV27	TRBD2	TRBJ2-5	-	TGTGCCAGCAGTTTATCGTGGCGGGGGGGCTGGGAGACCCAGTACTTC	CASSLSWRGGWETQYF
TRBV2	-	TRBJ1-6	-	TGTGCCAGCAGAAAACAGAATTCACCCCTCCACTTT	CASRKQNSPLHF
TRBV11-3	-	TRBJ1-6	once	TGTGCCAGCAGCTGGGGGGGGCTACCTAATTCACCCCTCCACTTT	CASSWGGLPNSPLHF
TRBV27	-	TRBJ1-4	-	TGTGCCAGCAGTCAAACAGGGATAAATAATGAAAAACTGTTTTTT	CASSQTGINNEKLFF
TRBV20-1	TRBD1	TRBJ1-2	-	TGCAGTGCTAGTGGACAGGGGGCTAATGGCTACACCTTC	CSASGQGANGYTF
TRBV14	-	TRBJ2-3	once	TGTGCCAGCAGCCAAGTTGCTCCCACTGCAGATACGCAGTATTTT	CASSQVAPTADTQYF
TRBV6-5	TRBD1	TRBJ1-2	-	TGTGCCAGCAGCGGGGACAGGGGGCGAGGCTATGGCTACACCTTC	CASSGDRGRGYGYTF
TRBV5-6	-	TRBJ2-7	-	TGTGCCAGCAGCTTGTGGCGGGACCCCTCCTACGAGCAGTACTTC	CASSLWRDPSYEQYF
TRBV5-4	-	TRBJ2-1	-	TGTGCCAGCAGCTTGGCCGGGACAAGCTACAATGAGCAGTTCTTC	CASSLAGTSYNEQFF
TRBV24-1	-	TRBJ1-1	-	TGTGCCATCAGACTGTGCCGGGGCACTGAAGCTTTCTTT	CAIRLCRGTEAFF
TRBV2	TRBD2	TRBJ2-3	-	TGTGCCAGCGCGGGGGGGCCAGATACGCAGTATTTT	CASAGGPDTQYF
TRBV13	TRBD1	TRBJ1-3	-	TGTGCCAGCAGCCCAGAGGCAGGGGGAAACTCTGGAAACACCATATATTTT	CASSPEAGGNSGNTIYF